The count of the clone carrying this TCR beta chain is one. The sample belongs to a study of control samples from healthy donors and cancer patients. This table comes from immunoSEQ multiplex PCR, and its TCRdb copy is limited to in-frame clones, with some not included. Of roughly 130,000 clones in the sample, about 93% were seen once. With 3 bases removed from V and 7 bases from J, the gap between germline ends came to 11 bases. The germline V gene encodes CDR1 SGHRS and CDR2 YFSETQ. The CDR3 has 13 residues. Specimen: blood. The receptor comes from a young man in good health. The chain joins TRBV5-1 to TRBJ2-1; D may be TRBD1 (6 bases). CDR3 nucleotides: TGCGCCAGCAGCTCGAACAGGGCGAATGAGCAGTTCTTC. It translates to CASSSNRANEQFF.